This T cell receptor beta chain was obtained from a study of blood T cell repertoires in COVID-19. Whole-study context: Material from acute and convalescent COVID-19 was sourced from the United States, Italy and Spain. T cells, B-cell-depleted T cells, or PBMCs supplied cDNA or gDNA.

Profiled with immunoSEQ multiplex PCR; TCRdb holds only in-frame clones, not every one. The table has tens of thousands of clones, approximately 85% seen once. There are 15 residues in the CDR3. Between the trimmed V and J ends, which lost 1 base and 5 bases, there was a span of 14 bases. Germline CDR1 and CDR2: LGHDT and YNNKEL (reference sequence). This clone was recorded once. The V call is TRBV3-1 (or the pseudogene TRBV3-2), the J call TRBJ2-5; TRBD2 might be the D (5 bases). This clonotype originated in a middle-aged man with active COVID-19. Material for sequencing was peripheral blood. The CDR3 is CASSQVRTARETQYF. DNA for the CDR3: TGTGCCAGCAGCCAAGTGCGGACTGCCCGGGAGACCCAGTACTTC.